Listed below are T cell receptor beta chains from one sample, sequenced in a study of CD8+ T cells in alopecia areata. Produced via immunoSEQ multiplex PCR; TCRdb's table is partial and in-frame only. The sample has about 140,000 clones, approximately 60% seen once; the top ten hold about 4.9%. Material: CD4+ T cells sorted from blood. The source is a human donor in good health. CDR3s include the opening cysteine and the closing phenylalanine or tryptophan. The D gene is left open where the match is weak. Only part of the rows carry a size: once, few, many, or a class if the clone is expanded.

D: NA; J: TRBJ1-5; V: TRBV2; size: few; CDR3: CASRRGREGSNQPQHF; DNA: TGTGCCAGCAGACGCGGCAGAGAGGGTAGCAATCAGCCCCAGCATTTT
D: TRBD2; J: TRBJ2-3; V: TRBV5-1; size: NA; CDR3: CASSLRTSGTDTQYF; DNA: TGCGCCAGCAGCTTGAGGACTAGCGGCACAGATACGCAGTATTTT
D: NA; J: TRBJ2-7; V: TRBV6-5; size: NA; CDR3: CASSYFSLGKAREQYF; DNA: TGTGCCAGCAGTTACTTTTCTCTCGGGAAAGCTCGTGAGCAGTACTTC
D: NA; J: TRBJ2-2; V: TRBV30; size: NA; CDR3: CAWSVPPGAGDTGELFF; DNA: TGTGCCTGGAGTGTACCACCAGGGGCAGGGGACACCGGGGAGCTGTTTTTT
D: NA; J: TRBJ2-3; V: TRBV6-5; size: NA; CDR3: CASSYSRQTDTQYF; DNA: TGTGCCAGCAGTTACTCGAGGCAGACAGATACGCAGTATTTT
D: TRBD1; J: TRBJ1-2; V: TRBV5-1; size: NA; CDR3: CASSLSTGADGYTF; DNA: TGCGCCAGCAGCTTATCGACAGGGGCCGATGGCTACACCTTC
D: NA; J: TRBJ2-7; V: TRBV27; size: NA; CDR3: CASSPYLVDEQYF; DNA: TGTGCCAGCAGTCCTTATCTGGTCGACGAGCAGTACTTC
D: NA; J: TRBJ1-1; V: TRBV30; size: NA; CDR3: CAWNNKRNTEAFF; DNA: TGTGCCTGGAACAACAAACGGAACACTGAAGCTTTCTTT
D: NA; J: TRBJ1-2; V: TRBV28; size: once; CDR3: CASSLSGYGYTF; DNA: TGTGCCAGCAGTTTATCCGGGTATGGCTACACCTTC
D: NA; J: TRBJ1-3; V: TRBV2; size: once; CDR3: CASSEIVSGNTIYF; DNA: TGTGCCAGCAGTGAAATCGTATCTGGAAACACCATATATTTT
D: NA; J: TRBJ1-5; V: TRBV4-2; size: NA; CDR3: CASSQGESQPQHF; DNA: TGTGCCAGCAGCCAAGGAGAGAGTCAGCCCCAGCATTTT
D: NA; J: TRBJ1-1; V: TRBV10-3; size: NA; CDR3: CAIRAVQGWTEAFF; DNA: TGTGCCATCAGGGCGGTTCAGGGATGGACTGAAGCTTTCTTT
D: NA; J: TRBJ1-1; V: TRBV15; size: NA; CDR3: CATSRMLNTEAFF; DNA: TGTGCCACCAGCAGGATGCTGAACACTGAAGCTTTCTTT
D: NA; J: TRBJ1-5; V: TRBV7-9; size: NA; CDR3: CASSLAGDQTQHF; DNA: TGTGCCAGCAGCTTAGCGGGGGACCAGACCCAGCATTTT
D: NA; J: TRBJ2-5; V: TRBV5-1; size: few; CDR3: CASRAVRRQETQYF; DNA: TGCGCCAGCAGGGCTGTCCGGAGGCAAGAGACCCAGTACTTC
D: TRBD1; J: TRBJ2-1; V: TRBV29-1; size: NA; CDR3: CSVARRTGGYNEQFF; DNA: TGCAGCGTTGCGCGCCGGACAGGAGGATACAATGAGCAGTTCTTC
D: NA; J: TRBJ2-7; V: TRBV6-5; size: few; CDR3: CASRHREQYF; DNA: TGTGCCAGCCGCCACAGAGAGCAGTACTTC
D: NA; J: TRBJ1-2; V: TRBV28; size: NA; CDR3: CASSPSRFNYGYTF; DNA: TGTGCCAGCAGCCCCTCGAGGTTTAACTATGGCTACACCTTC
D: NA; J: TRBJ1-1; V: TRBV15; size: NA; CDR3: CATNYGRDSYTEAFF; DNA: TGTGCCACGAACTACGGACGGGATTCGTACACTGAAGCTTTCTTT
D: NA; J: TRBJ1-2; V: TRBV9; size: few; CDR3: CASSLRDYGYTF; DNA: TGTGCCAGCAGCCTAAGAGACTATGGCTACACCTTC
D: TRBD2; J: TRBJ2-5; V: TRBV15; size: few; CDR3: CATSRLGAGEKEETQYF; DNA: TGTGCCACCAGCAGACTAGGAGCGGGAGAAAAGGAAGAGACCCAGTACTTC
D: NA; J: TRBJ2-7; V: TRBV15; size: once; CDR3: CATSSRAGLSYEQYF; DNA: TGTGCCACCAGCAGTAGGGCAGGTCTATCCTACGAGCAGTACTTC
D: TRBD2; J: TRBJ2-7; V: TRBV5-1; size: few; CDR3: CASSSGYSGSEQYF; DNA: TGCGCCAGCAGCTCAGGGTATAGCGGGAGCGAGCAGTACTTC
D: NA; J: TRBJ2-5; V: TRBV30; size: few; CDR3: CAWSVQRKETQYF; DNA: TGTGCCTGGAGTGTACAGCGGAAAGAGACCCAGTACTTC
D: NA; J: TRBJ2-5; V: TRBV29-1; size: NA; CDR3: CSAEVAVGETQYF; DNA: TGCAGCGCAGAGGTCGCCGTTGGAGAGACCCAGTACTTC
D: NA; J: TRBJ2-7; V: TRBV14; size: few; CDR3: CASSPYSGAHYF; DNA: TGTGCCAGCAGCCCTTACAGCGGAGCGCACTACTTC
D: NA; J: TRBJ1-1; V: TRBV5-1; size: few; CDR3: CASSLTGTVFEAFF; DNA: TGCGCCAGCAGCCTCACCGGGACCGTTTTCGAAGCTTTCTTT
D: NA; J: TRBJ2-5; V: TRBV25-1; size: NA; CDR3: CASSDTYRVGETQYF; DNA: TGTGCCAGCAGTGATACCTACAGGGTGGGAGAGACCCAGTACTTC
D: NA; J: TRBJ2-1; V: TRBV2; size: NA; CDR3: CASSAGQSSYNEQFF; DNA: TGTGCCAGCAGTGCCGGACAGAGCTCCTACAATGAGCAGTTCTTC
D: TRBD1; J: TRBJ1-2; V: TRBV19; size: NA; CDR3: CASRTGSTYGYTF; DNA: TGTGCCAGTCGGACAGGTTCAACCTATGGCTACACCTTC
D: TRBD1; J: TRBJ2-7; V: TRBV2; size: NA; CDR3: CATGQGSPYEQYF; DNA: TGTGCCACCGGACAGGGGTCTCCCTACGAGCAGTACTTC
D: NA; J: TRBJ2-3; V: TRBV28; size: NA; CDR3: CASLSLGVGPSTDTQYF; DNA: TGTGCCAGCCTCTCGCTTGGGGTGGGGCCCAGCACAGATACGCAGTATTTT
D: NA; J: TRBJ2-1; V: TRBV6-5; size: NA; CDR3: CASSSRLDNEQFF; DNA: TGTGCCAGCAGTTCACGTTTAGACAATGAGCAGTTCTTC
D: NA; J: TRBJ2-5; V: TRBV5-1; size: NA; CDR3: CASSLGAEATQYF; DNA: TGTGCCAGCAGCTTGGGAGCAGAAGCGACCCAGTACTTC
D: TRBD1; J: TRBJ1-5; V: TRBV6-6; size: once; CDR3: CASRDRGDQPQHF; DNA: TGTGCCAGCAGAGACAGGGGGGATCAGCCCCAGCATTTT
D: TRBD1; J: TRBJ1-1; V: TRBV28; size: NA; CDR3: CASSPVQGRGNTEAFF; DNA: TGTGCCAGCAGCCCCGTACAGGGGAGGGGGAACACTGAAGCTTTCTTT
D: NA; J: TRBJ2-7; V: TRBV15; size: NA; CDR3: CATSRERKLDVGYEQYF; DNA: TGTGCCACCAGCAGAGAGAGGAAGCTGGACGTTGGCTACGAGCAGTACTTC
D: TRBD1; J: TRBJ2-7; V: TRBV4-2; size: NA; CDR3: CASSLGTGGNYEQYF; DNA: TGTGCCAGCAGCCTGGGGACAGGGGGCAACTACGAGCAGTACTTC
D: NA; J: TRBJ2-7; V: TRBV30; size: NA; CDR3: CAWGWARSYEQYF; DNA: TGTGCCTGGGGTTGGGCCCGCTCCTACGAGCAGTACTTC
D: TRBD1; J: TRBJ2-1; V: TRBV25-1; size: NA; CDR3: CASSDPGQGFRDEQFF; DNA: TGTGCCAGCAGTGATCCGGGACAGGGGTTTCGGGATGAGCAGTTCTTC
D: TRBD1; J: TRBJ1-4; V: TRBV30; size: NA; CDR3: CAWTPGTGGGEKLFF; DNA: TGTGCCTGGACTCCAGGGACAGGCGGCGGTGAAAAACTGTTTTTT
D: TRBD2; J: TRBJ2-4; V: TRBV30; size: few; CDR3: CAWSRLAGGDIQYF; DNA: TGTGCCTGGAGTAGACTAGCGGGAGGGGACATTCAGTACTTC
D: NA; J: TRBJ2-1; V: TRBV25-1; size: NA; CDR3: CASSEWANNEQFF; DNA: TGTGCCAGCAGTGAATGGGCGAACAATGAGCAGTTCTTC
D: NA; J: TRBJ2-7; V: TRBV6-6; size: once; CDR3: CASSYSLSGEQYF; DNA: TGTGCCAGCAGTTACTCGTTGAGTGGCGAGCAGTACTTC
D: NA; J: TRBJ2-1; V: TRBV29-1; size: NA; CDR3: CSVGRGRQRVNEQFF; DNA: TGCAGCGTTGGACGAGGACGCCAACGGGTCAATGAGCAGTTCTTC
D: NA; J: TRBJ1-2; V: TRBV4-1; size: NA; CDR3: CASSQDYRPNYGYTF; DNA: TGCGCCAGCAGCCAAGACTACAGGCCCAACTATGGCTACACCTTC
D: NA; J: TRBJ2-5; V: TRBV6-6; size: NA; CDR3: CASSTETRPQETQYF; DNA: TGTGCCAGCAGTACAGAGACGCGTCCTCAAGAGACCCAGTACTTC
D: NA; J: TRBJ2-1; V: TRBV23-1; size: NA; CDR3: CASSQSSGGRSSYNEQFF; DNA: TGCGCCAGCAGTCAATCCTCCGGAGGTCGGAGCTCCTACAATGAGCAGTTCTTC
D: TRBD1; J: TRBJ2-5; V: TRBV2; size: once; CDR3: CASSGTRDRVGETQYF; DNA: TGTGCCAGCAGTGGGACGCGGGACAGGGTAGGAGAGACCCAGTACTTC
D: NA; J: TRBJ2-7; V: TRBV30; size: NA; CDR3: CAWSLGTFLREQYF; DNA: TGTGCCTGGAGCCTCGGGACTTTTTTGCGCGAGCAGTACTTC
D: NA; J: TRBJ2-2; V: TRBV23-1; size: NA; CDR3: CASSQSLDGELFF; DNA: TGCGCCAGCAGTCAAAGTTTGGACGGGGAGCTGTTTTTT
D: NA; J: TRBJ2-2; V: TRBV10-3; size: few; CDR3: CAISGQKTGELFF; DNA: TGTGCCATCAGTGGGCAAAAGACCGGGGAGCTGTTTTTT
D: TRBD2; J: TRBJ2-1; V: TRBV9; size: NA; CDR3: CASSVVGGGYNEQFF; DNA: TGTGCCAGCAGCGTAGTGGGGGGAGGGTACAATGAGCAGTTCTTC
D: TRBD2; J: TRBJ2-4; V: TRBV6-1; size: NA; CDR3: CASSDGGIQYF; DNA: TGTGCCAGCAGTGACGGGGGGATTCAGTACTTC
D: NA; J: TRBJ2-7; V: TRBV30; size: NA; CDR3: CAWTQGKFYEQYF; DNA: TGTGCCTGGACTCAGGGGAAGTTCTACGAGCAGTACTTC
D: NA; J: TRBJ1-5; V: TRBV10-3; size: few; CDR3: CAISGGAGQPQHF; DNA: TGTGCCATCAGTGGGGGGGCGGGTCAGCCCCAGCATTTT
D: NA; J: TRBJ2-7; V: TRBV28; size: NA; CDR3: CASNPSGAYEQYF; DNA: TGTGCCAGCAACCCATCAGGGGCCTACGAGCAGTACTTC